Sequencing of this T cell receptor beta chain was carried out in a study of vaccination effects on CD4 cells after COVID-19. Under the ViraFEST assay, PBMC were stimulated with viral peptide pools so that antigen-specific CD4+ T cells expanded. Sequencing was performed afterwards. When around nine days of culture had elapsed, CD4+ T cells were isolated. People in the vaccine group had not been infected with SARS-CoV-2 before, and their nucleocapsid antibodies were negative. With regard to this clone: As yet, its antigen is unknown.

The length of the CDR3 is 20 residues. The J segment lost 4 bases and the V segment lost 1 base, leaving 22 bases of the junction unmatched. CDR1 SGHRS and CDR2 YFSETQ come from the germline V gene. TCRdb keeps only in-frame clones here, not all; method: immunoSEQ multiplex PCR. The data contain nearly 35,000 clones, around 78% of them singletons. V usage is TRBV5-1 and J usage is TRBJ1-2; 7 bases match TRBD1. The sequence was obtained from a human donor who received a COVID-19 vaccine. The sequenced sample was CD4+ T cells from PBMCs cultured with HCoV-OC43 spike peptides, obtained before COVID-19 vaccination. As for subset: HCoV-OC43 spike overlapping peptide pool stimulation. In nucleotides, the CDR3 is TGCGCCAGCAGCTTGAGCAGCCTCCGACAGGGAGGACCGCCGTCCTATGGCTACACCTTC. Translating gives CASSLSSLRQGGPPSYGYTF.